This entry lists 23 T cell receptor beta chains sequenced from one sample in a study of read filtering for tumor transcriptome and immune sequencing. The library was built from 400 to 500 ng RNA with molecular barcoded adaptors for alpha/delta and beta/gamma chains. TCRdb reprocessed the reads via MiXCR and lists one record per CDR3 protein. The data hold 57,000 or so distinct CDR3 sequences, with around 21% observed a single time. Sequences were obtained from a population of CD138-negative cells sorted from bone marrow. The receptor set was obtained from a donor at least 40 years old with multiple myeloma.

This clonotype was recorded at least ten times. J is TRBJ2-2 and V is TRBV20-1; 7 positions match TRBD1. The CDR3 runs 15 residues. J lost 8 bases, V lost 1 base, and 10 bases had no gene match. Looked up from germline, CDR1 is DFQATT and CDR2 is SNEGSKA (reference sequence). The CDR3 sequence is CSARVPRQGRGELFF. The CDR3 DNA is TGCAGTGCTAGAGTCCCGAGACAGGGACGAGGGGAGCTGTTTTTT.

This clonotype was seen repeatedly, ten times or more. CDR3 in amino acids: CSARDRGLAGRWYF. The CDR3 DNA reads as TGCAGTGCTAGAGATCGGGGACTAGCGGGGCGGTGGTATTTT. The chain couples TRBV20-1 to TRBJ2-3; 13 nucleotides line up with TRBD2. The length of the CDR3 is 14 residues. Trimming took 0 bases from V and 14 from J; bases not matched to a gene: 8. The V gene's germline CDR1 is DFQATT and CDR2 SNEGSKA (reference sequence).

This clonotype came up a few times. This rearrangement joins TRBV20-1 to TRBJ2-3, with 10 bases identical to TRBD2. There are 17 residues in the CDR3. From germline, CDR1 is DFQATT and CDR2 SNEGSKA (reference sequence). J was trimmed by 4 bases and V by 0 bases; bases with no gene match: 10. The CDR3 here is CSARDRASGGWADTQYF. DNA for the CDR3: TGCAGTGCTAGAGATCGGGCTAGCGGGGGCTGGGCAGATACGCAGTATTTT.

Remarks on this clonotype: This may be a read error, as it is one base from a much larger clone. V is TRBV5-1 and J is TRBJ2-7; no reliable D call. Germline CDR1 reads SGHRS; CDR2 reads YFSETQ. Deletions cut 2 bases from V and 5 bases from J, with 5 bases between. This CDR3 spans 11 amino acids. CDR3 nucleotide sequence: TGCGCCAGCAGCTTTGCCGACGAGCAGTACTTC. As protein: CASSFADEQYF.

This clonotype turned up a few times. The CDR3 spells CASSSGTAPYNEQFF. CDR3 bases: TGTGCCAGCAGTTCCGGGACAGCTCCCTACAATGAGCAGTTCTTC. This sequence joins TRBV6-1 and TRBJ2-1; 7 bases match TRBD1. V gave up 5 bases and J gave up 2 bases; unmatched junction bases: 6. CDR3 size: 15 residues. Germline CDR1 reads MNHNS; CDR2 reads SASEGT.

The chain recombines TRBV20-1 with TRBJ2-1; D perhaps matches TRBD1 (5 bases). The CDR3 is 14 residues long. From germline, CDR1 is DFQATT and CDR2 SNEGSKA (reference sequence). With 6 bases removed from V and 0 bases from J, the gap between germline ends came to 12 bases. The CDR3 DNA follows: TGCAGTGCCAGGGCGGTTGGCTCCTACAATGAGCAGTTCTTC. This codes for CSARAVGSYNEQFF.

In this sample, this clonotype turned up a few times. This chain connects TRBV9 to TRBJ1-1; D is possibly TRBD1 (5 bases). CDR1 SGDLS and CDR2 YYNGEE come from the germline V gene. The CDR3 spans 16 residues. The V end lost 0 bases, the J end lost 5 bases, and 17 bases lay between the germline ends. CDR3 in amino acids: CASSVVGSGGGTEAFF. In DNA form, the CDR3 reads TGTGCCAGCAGCGTAGTGGGGAGCGGGGGTGGTACTGAAGCTTTCTTT. Full variable domain (rest looked up from reference TRBV9 and TRBJ1-1): DSGVTQTPKHLITATGQRVTLRCSPRSGDLSVYWYQQSLDQGLQFLIQYYNGEERAKGNILERFSAQQFPDLHSELNLSSLELGDSALYFCASSVVGSGGGTEAFFGQGTRLTVV.

This clonotype was found many times. This chain uses TRBV20-1 with TRBJ2-3; D may be TRBD2 (6 bases). The CDR3 is made up of 14 amino acids. Germline V gene data show CDR1 as DFQATT and CDR2 as SNEGSKA (reference sequence). V lost 3 bases, J lost 2 bases, and 12 bases lay in between. CDR3 protein: CSARRLATTDTQYF. Written as DNA, the CDR3 is TGCAGTGCTAGGCGGCTAGCGACCACAGATACGCAGTATTTT.

The chain links TRBV11-3 to TRBJ2-7, with TRBD1 identical over 10 bases. Germline CDR1 SGHNT, CDR2 YENEEA. The CDR3 is made up of 16 amino acids. J lost 6 bases, V lost 3 bases, and 11 bases had no gene match. The DNA of the CDR3 is TGTGCCAGCAGCTTGGGGGGACAGGGGAAGAGCCGCGAGCAGTACTTC. Its protein product is CASSLGGQGKSREQYF.

Regarding this clonotype: Given a much more abundant clone one base away, this may be a read error. The genes are TRBV18 and TRBJ2-1; no reliable D call. Trimming removed 2 bases from V and 0 bases from J, with 14 bases in between. Germline V lookup: CDR1 KGHSH, CDR2 LQKENI. This CDR3 has 17 residues. DNA of the CDR3: TGTGCCAGCTCACCAGATCCCCTCGGAATCTCCTACAATGAGCAGTTCTTC. Its protein is CASSPDPLGISYNEQFF.

This clonotype has at least ten counts. The chain joins TRBV28 to TRBJ2-7, with D uncertain. The CDR3 is 13 residues long. Trimming took 11 bases from V and 5 from J, leaving 19 bases between them. Per germline, CDR1 MDHEN and CDR2 SYDVKM. Written as DNA, the CDR3 is TGTGCCGGTCGGAATTCCGACGGAAACGAGCAGTACTTC. Translation gives CAGRNSDGNEQYF.

The table lists this clonotype with many counts. The V call is TRBV6-4, the J call TRBJ1-1, with 9 bases matching TRBD1. Per the germline V gene, CDR1 is MRHNA and CDR2 is SNTAGT. Trimming took 5 bases from V and 7 from J; bases not matched to a gene: 20. This CDR3 is 18 amino acids long. The CDR3 DNA reads TGTGCCAGCAGTTTTGACAGGGGGTTAAATTCCGGCGGCCTTGAAGCTTTCTTT. Its translation is CASSFDRGLNSGGLEAFF.

This sequence joins TRBV29-1 and TRBJ2-7; D could derive from TRBD1 or TRBD2 (5 bases each). The CDR3 runs 13 residues. The V end lost 6 bases, the J end lost 4 bases, and 16 bases lay between the germline ends. Germline CDR1 is SQVTM and CDR2 is ANQGSEA. The chain's CDR3 is CSVSVGREYEQYF. The CDR3 DNA reads TGCAGCGTCTCCGTGGGCAGGGAGTACGAGCAGTACTTC.

The chain carries TRBV7-9 and TRBJ1-5; tentatively, D is TRBD1 (6 bases). Trimming took 1 base from V and 2 from J, leaving 12 bases between them. The CDR3 has 16 residues. From germline, CDR1 is SEHNR and CDR2 FQNEAQ (reference sequence). The CDR3 here is CASSLEWGRGNQPQHF. The DNA for the CDR3 is TGTGCCAGCAGCTTAGAATGGGGGCGAGGCAATCAGCCCCAGCATTTT.

Concerning this clonotype itself: A much bigger clone sits one base away, suggesting this may be a read error. The conserved phenylalanine or tryptophan is not found at the CDR3 terminus, so this likely reflects a read error. The limits of the CDR3 on the DNA are not certain, so only TCRdb's listed CDR3 is given. V and J are TRBV11-3 and TRBJ2-1; TRBD1, as called in the table, went unchecked against the DNA. The CDR3 region is 13 residues in length, termini included. Germline CDR1 and CDR2: SGHNT and YENEEA. The CDR3 here is CASSPNMGRERVI.

The table lists this clonotype with a few counts. This rearrangement joins TRBV30 to TRBJ2-1; no reliable D call. Trimming stripped 0 bases from V and 6 bases from J, with 9 bases between. Germline V gene data show CDR1 as GTSNPN and CDR2 as SVGIG (reference sequence). This CDR3 has 13 residues. CDR3 nucleotide sequence: TGTGCCTGGAGTGTACGCTTTGGCAATGAGCAGTTCTTC. It specifies CAWSVRFGNEQFF.

The rearrangement links TRBV15 to TRBJ2-5; D possibly matches TRBD1 or TRBD2 (5 bases each). Trimming shortened V by 1 base and J by 7 bases, and 16 bases separated the two germline ends. CDR1 is LNHNV, CDR2 YYDKDF, per germline (reference sequence). The CDR3 length is 15 residues. The CDR3 nucleotides are TGTGCCACCAGCAGAGGTTCTGGGACGATAAGGACCCAGTACTTC. Translation: CATSRGSGTIRTQYF.

At least ten counts were recorded for this clonotype. The chain combines TRBV7-2 with TRBJ2-3, with D maybe TRBD1 (6 bases). The V gene's germline CDR1 is SGHTA and CDR2 FQGNSA. This CDR3 has 14 amino acids. Trimming left V 1 base short and J 3 bases short, with 8 bases between. In nucleotides, the CDR3 is TGTGCCAGCAGCTTAGTAGGGGGTACAGATACGCAGTATTTT. This gives the protein CASSLVGGTDTQYF.

The chain is built from TRBV7-2 and TRBJ1-5, with 8 nucleotides matching TRBD1. The CDR3 has 15 residues. Per the germline V gene, CDR1 is SGHTA and CDR2 is FQGNSA. Trimming took 1 base from V and 6 from J; bases not matched to a gene: 5. This CDR3 is CASSLEAGGRQPQHF. The CDR3 region has the DNA TGTGCCAGCAGCTTAGAAGCAGGGGGCCGTCAGCCCCAGCATTTT.

This clonotype was seen a handful of times. The J gene is TRBJ2-2, the V gene TRBV6-6; 9 bases agree with TRBD2. The germline gives CDR1 MNHNY, CDR2 SVGAGI (reference sequence). CDR3 length: 15 amino acids. The V segment lost 6 bases and the J segment 4 bases; nucleotides outside the gene matches: 6. CDR3 sequence: CASRGGGAITGELFF. The CDR3 DNA is TGTGCCAGCAGGGGCGGGGGGGCGATCACCGGGGAGCTGTTTTTT.

Many counts were recorded for this clonotype. The rearrangement links TRBV3-1 to TRBJ2-1, with TRBD2 matching 8 bases. Germline CDR1 is LGHDT and CDR2 is YNNKEL (reference sequence). V shed 1 base and J 5 bases; nucleotides not matched to a gene: 7. The CDR3 is 16 amino acids. CDR3 amino acids: CASSQAGGGINNEQFF. CDR3 coding DNA: TGTGCCAGCAGCCAAGCTGGCGGGGGGATCAACAATGAGCAGTTCTTC.

This clonotype was observed at least ten times. The genes are TRBV7-2 and TRBJ1-1; weak D call: TRBD1 (5 bases). Germline V gene sequence: CDR1 SGHTA, CDR2 FQGNSA. Trimming took 5 bases from V and 12 from J, leaving 19 bases between them. The CDR3 spans 13 residues. Here the CDR3 DNA reads TGTGCCAGCAGCACTCAGGGTGCATCCGTACCTTTCTTT. This gives the protein CASSTQGASVPFF.

This clonotype has a single count. This may arise from a read error, as a much more abundant clone is one base away. V gene TRBV2 combines with J gene TRBJ1-4, with D possibly matching TRBD1 (6 bases). This CDR3 region has 14 residues. CDR1 and CDR2 (germline): SNHLY, FYNNEI. The CDR3 coding sequence is TGTGCCAGCAGAGGGACCCGGTCAGGGGAAAATCTGTTTTTT. Translating it yields CASRGTRSGENLFF.